Below, 17 T cell receptor beta chains from the same sample are listed, as sequenced in a study of radiotherapy plus CTLA-4 blockade in lung cancer. The repertoire was sequenced with immunoSEQ multiplex PCR; TCRdb's copy has only in-frame clones and lacks some. This sample carries roughly 42,000 clones, about 63% of them seen once, and the ten largest clones take approximately 18%. The specimen comprised peripheral blood, sampled from a patient treated with radiotherapy plus ipilimumab. Receptor source: a human donor with non-small cell lung cancer who had a partial response to radiotherapy plus ipilimumab.

This clone was counted only a few times. CDR3 loop: CASSLVLAGQETQYF. The CDR3, as DNA: TGTGCCAGCAGCTTGGTGCTAGCGGGACAAGAGACCCAGTACTTC. This rearrangement joins TRBV7-2 to TRBJ2-5, with 9 bases aligning to TRBD2. The CDR3 consists of 15 residues. Trimming cost V 3 bases and J 2 bases; bases outside gene matches: 4. Germline V gives CDR1 SGHTA, CDR2 FQGNSA.

The rearrangement joins TRBV25-1 to TRBJ2-1, with TRBD2 matching 14 bases. Unmatched junction bases numbered 6, after V lost 5 bases and J lost 9 bases. Germline V gene lookup returns CDR1 MGHDK and CDR2 SYGVNS. This CDR3 has 15 amino acids. CDR3 loop: CASSRLAGGPSEQFF. CDR3 nucleotides: TGTGCCAGCAGTAGACTAGCGGGAGGGCCCAGTGAGCAGTTCTTC.

The rearrangement uses TRBV6-1 and TRBJ1-1; a possible D gene is TRBD1 (5 bases). The CDR3 sequence is 13 residues long. Looked up from germline, CDR1 is MNHNS and CDR2 is SASEGT. Trimming took 10 bases from V and 3 from J, leaving 15 bases between them. As DNA, the CDR3 is TGTGCCACCTTCGGCGGGGCAGACACTGAAGCTTTCTTT. Its protein product is CATFGGADTEAFF.

The CDR3 coding sequence is TGTGCCACCAGCAGGCCGTCGGGCACAGATACGCAGTATTTT. Encoded protein: CATSRPSGTDTQYF. The genes are TRBV15 and TRBJ2-3; unclear D gene. In germline, CDR1 is LNHNV, CDR2 YYDKDF (reference sequence). CDR3 length equals 14 residues. Between the trimmed V and J ends, which lost 3 bases and 1 base, there was a span of 8 bases.

The chain employs TRBV13 and TRBJ2-3, with 10 bases identical to TRBD2. This CDR3 contains 18 residues. CDR1 is PRHDT and CDR2 is FYEKMQ in the germline V gene (reference sequence). V shed 6 bases, J shed 0 bases, and the junction held 12 bases outside the gene matches. CDR3: CASRLLAGALPSTDTQYF. The CDR3 nucleotides are TGTGCCAGCAGGTTGCTAGCGGGGGCTCTTCCTAGCACAGATACGCAGTATTTT.

This clone was detected only a few times. The chain is built from TRBV6-5 and TRBJ2-7, with 7 bases matching TRBD2. The CDR3 sequence is 15 residues long. The V segment lost 0 bases and the J segment 4 bases; nucleotides outside the gene matches: 6. Germline V CDR1 and CDR2: MNHEY, SVGAGI. CDR3 DNA sequence: TGTGCCAGCAGTTACTCGAAGGGGACTACTTACGAGCAGTACTTC. Its protein product is CASSYSKGTTYEQYF.

This clone was found a few times. The V call is TRBV5-1, the J call TRBJ2-1, with a tentative D call TRBD2 (5 bases). Germline values: CDR1 SGHRS, CDR2 YFSETQ. The CDR3 loop spans 14 amino acids. V was shortened by 1 base and J by 2 bases, with 7 bases between the two germline ends. As DNA, the CDR3 is TGCGCCAGCAGCTTGACGGAGGCCTACAATGAGCAGTTCTTC. Protein sequence: CASSLTEAYNEQFF.

The chain couples TRBV15 to TRBJ2-6; weak D call: TRBD1 (6 bases). There are 18 residues in the CDR3. V lost 5 bases and J 1 base, leaving 18 bases between the germline ends. Germline lookup yields CDR1 LNHNV and CDR2 YYDKDF (reference sequence). Here the CDR3 reads CATSGAGQYSSGANVLTF. CDR3 coding DNA: TGTGCCACCAGCGGGGCAGGACAGTACAGTTCTGGGGCCAACGTCCTGACTTTC.

The chain is built from TRBV9 and TRBJ2-5, with TRBD1 matching over 8 bases. Germline V CDR1 and CDR2: SGDLS, YYNGEE. Trimming at V came to 3 bases and at J to 6 bases, leaving 7 bases not matched to a gene. This CDR3 is 14 amino acids long. This chain's CDR3 is CASSAGTGEKTQYF. The CDR3 DNA follows: TGTGCCAGCAGCGCCGGGACAGGAGAAAAGACCCAGTACTTC.

This chain uses TRBV7-2 with TRBJ1-2, with a tentative D call TRBD1 (5 bases). CDR1 is SGHTA and CDR2 is FQGNSA in the germline V gene. V was clipped by 2 bases and J by 4 bases, with 11 bases between them. CDR3 size: 14 residues. This chain's CDR3 is CASSLQGGGYGYTF. Written as DNA, the CDR3 is TGTGCCAGCAGCTTACAGGGAGGCGGCTATGGCTACACCTTC. Drawing the rest from reference TRBV7-2 and TRBJ1-2, the complete variable domain is GAGVSQSPSNKVTEKGKDVELRCDPISGHTALYWYRQSLGQGLEFLIYFQGNSAPDKSGLPSDRFSAERTGGSVSTLTIQRTQQEDSAVYLCASSLQGGGYGYTFGSGTRLTVV.

The rearrangement uses TRBV5-1 and TRBJ2-7, with 9 bases fitting TRBD2. The germline V gene has CDR1 SGHRS and CDR2 YFSETQ. V dropped 0 bases and J dropped 7; count of bases not matched to a gene: 5. The CDR3 runs to 14 residues. In nucleotides, the CDR3 is TGCGCCAGCAGCTTGGACCCGACTAGCGGTGAGCAGTACTTC. Translated: CASSLDPTSGEQYF. The complete variable domain, with remaining parts taken from reference TRBV5-1 and TRBJ2-7, reads KAGVTQTPRYLIKTRGQQVTLSCSPISGHRSVSWYQQTPGQGLQFLFEYFSETQRNKGNFPGRFSGRQFSNSRSEMNVSTLELGDSALYLCASSLDPTSGEQYFGPGTRLTVT.

This rearrangement joins TRBV9 to TRBJ2-7; TRBD2 matches 7 bases. This CDR3 region has 15 residues. The V gene end was trimmed by 2 bases and the J gene end by 6 bases; junction bases not matched to a gene: 11. Germline CDR1 and CDR2: SGDLS and YYNGEE. The CDR3 bases are TGTGCCAGCAGCGTTACGTTCGGCGGGAGTGGCGAGCAGTACTTC. It is translated as CASSVTFGGSGEQYF.

In this sample, this clone turned up many times. The rearrangement joins TRBV6-1 to TRBJ1-5; D is uncertain. V lost 0 bases to trimming and J lost 2 bases, with 8 bases between them. The CDR3 is made up of 15 amino acids. Germline CDR1 reads MNHNS; CDR2 reads SASEGT. The CDR3 sequence: CASSEAGAGNQPQHF. CDR3 sequence (DNA): TGTGCCAGCAGTGAAGCGGGAGCCGGCAATCAGCCCCAGCATTTT.

This clone has only a few counts. The chain is built from TRBV4-3 and TRBJ1-6; no definite D call. V lost 0 bases and J 0 bases, leaving 3 bases between the germline ends. CDR1 and CDR2 from the germline V gene are LGHNA and YSLEER. The CDR3 sequence is 15 residues long. The CDR3 DNA is TGCGCCAGCAGCCAAGAGAGCTCCTATAATTCACCCCTCCACTTT. Its protein is CASSQESSYNSPLHF.

This clone was observed a handful of times. This rearrangement joins TRBV4-1 to TRBJ2-7; possible D gene TRBD2, 7 bases. Germline V gene sequence: CDR1 MGHRA, CDR2 YSYEKL. The CDR3 runs 15 residues. Trimming pared 3 bases from V and 6 bases from J, leaving 18 bases between. In DNA, the CDR3 is TGCGCCAGCAGCCAGAGAGCGGGACAAAATTCCGAGCAGTACTTC. Amino acid sequence: CASSQRAGQNSEQYF.

J is TRBJ1-2 and V is TRBV27, with 10 bases aligning to TRBD1. The CDR3 sequence is 16 residues long. Germline V gene data show CDR1 as MNHEY and CDR2 as SMNVEV (reference sequence). Losses at the gene ends were 1 base for V and 4 bases for J; bases not matched to a gene: 6. In DNA form, the CDR3 reads TGTGCCAGCAGTTTATTTGGACAGGGGGGAACCTATGGCTACACCTTC. This codes for CASSLFGQGGTYGYTF.

The V call is TRBV15, the J call TRBJ1-5; the D is unclear. The CDR3 runs 15 residues. V was cut by 5 bases and J by 4 bases, with 15 bases left in between. Germline lookup yields CDR1 LNHNV and CDR2 YYDKDF (reference sequence). CDR3 sequence (DNA): TGTGCCACCAGCCCCCGGACGGGAGTTAATCAGCCCCAGCATTTT. It is translated as CATSPRTGVNQPQHF. Together with reference TRBV15 and TRBJ1-5, the CDR3 gives the full variable domain: DAMVIQNPRYQVTQFGKPVTLSCSQTLNHNVMYWYQQKSSQAPKLLFHYYDKDFNNEADTPDNFQSRRPNTSFCFLDIRSPGLGDTAMYLCATSPRTGVNQPQHFGDGTRLSIL.